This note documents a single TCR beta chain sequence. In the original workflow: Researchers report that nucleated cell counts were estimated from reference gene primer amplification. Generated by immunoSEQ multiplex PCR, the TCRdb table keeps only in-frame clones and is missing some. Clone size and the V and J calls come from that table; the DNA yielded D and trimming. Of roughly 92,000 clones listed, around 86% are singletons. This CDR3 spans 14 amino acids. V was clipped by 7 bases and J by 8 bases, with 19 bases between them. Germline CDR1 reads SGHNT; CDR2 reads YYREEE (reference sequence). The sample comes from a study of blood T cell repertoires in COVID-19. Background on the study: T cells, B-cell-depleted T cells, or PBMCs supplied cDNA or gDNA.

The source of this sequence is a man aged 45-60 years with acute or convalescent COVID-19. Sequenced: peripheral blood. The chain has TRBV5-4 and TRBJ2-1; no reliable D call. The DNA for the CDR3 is TGTGCCAGCTCCCCGGCCGAGGATCGTGATGAGCAGTTCTTC. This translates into CASSPAEDRDEQFF.